Below, 17 T cell receptor beta chains from the same sample are listed, as sequenced in a study of blood T cell repertoires in COVID-19. Sequencing was performed with immunoSEQ multiplex PCR; in TCRdb, only in-frame clones are kept and a portion is missing. The sample has 200,000 to 300,000 clones, roughly four fifths seen once; the top ten hold roughly 10%. The sequenced material came from peripheral blood. The receptor set was obtained from a woman of 80 years or more with acute or convalescent COVID-19.

This chain uses TRBV3-1 (or the pseudogene TRBV3-2) with TRBJ1-2; 8 bases fit TRBD1. This CDR3 comprises 15 residues. Germline lookup yields CDR1 LGHDT and CDR2 YNNKEL (reference sequence). J was trimmed by 9 bases and V by 3 bases; bases with no gene match: 12. The CDR3 loop reads CASSQGLDRGVSYTF. Here the CDR3 DNA reads TGTGCCAGCAGCCAGGGTCTTGACAGGGGAGTTAGCTACACCTTC.

V is TRBV5-1 and J is TRBJ1-4; 12 bases fit TRBD1. This CDR3 has 16 residues. Trimming removed 3 bases from V and 7 bases from J; junction bases left unmatched: 7. CDR1 is SGHRS, CDR2 YFSETQ, per germline. This CDR3 is CASSSSGTGGGEKLFF. DNA of the CDR3: TGCGCCAGCAGCTCATCCGGGACAGGGGGCGGTGAAAAACTGTTTTTT.

The chain uses TRBV11-3 and TRBJ2-1; D may be TRBD1 (5 bases). With 6 bases removed from V and 6 bases from J, the gap between germline ends came to 6 bases. The CDR3 runs to 11 residues. The germline CDR1 and CDR2 sequences are SGHNT and YENEEA. The CDR3 DNA reads TGTGCCAGCAGTCAGGGCAATGAGCAGTTCTTC. Amino acid sequence: CASSQGNEQFF. Together with reference TRBV11-3 and TRBJ2-1, the CDR3 gives the full variable domain: EAGVVQSPRYKIIEKKQPVAFWCNPISGHNTLYWYLQNLGQGPELLIRYENEEAVDDSQLPKDRFSAERLKGVDSTLKIQPAELGDSAVYLCASSQGNEQFFGPGTRLTVL.

The V call is TRBV6-1, the J call TRBJ2-1, with a tentative D call TRBD1 (5 bases). The CDR3 has 15 residues. V lost 3 bases and J 2 bases, leaving 11 bases between the germline ends. The germline gives CDR1 MNHNS, CDR2 SASEGT. In nucleotides, the CDR3 is TGTGCCAGCAGTGAGGGGCAGGGCCCCTACAATGAGCAGTTCTTC. This gives the protein CASSEGQGPYNEQFF.

This chain links TRBV7-2 with TRBJ2-5, with TRBD2 matching over 8 bases. The CDR3 covers 13 residues. The ends lost 5 bases at V and 7 bases at J; junction bases unmatched: 6. Germline CDR1 and CDR2: SGHTA and FQGNSA. CDR3 loop: CASSLREGVTQYF. CDR3 DNA sequence: TGTGCCAGCAGCCTCCGGGAGGGTGTGACCCAGTACTTC.

This chain uses TRBV18 with TRBJ2-4, with 7 bases fitting TRBD1. V shed 5 bases, J shed 6 bases, and the junction held 4 bases outside the gene matches. Germline V CDR1 and CDR2: KGHSH, LQKENI. This CDR3 spans 13 amino acids. The CDR3 DNA follows: TGTGCCAGCTCAACAGGGGAGCGAAACATTCAGTACTTC. Its translation is CASSTGERNIQYF.

This clone was observed a handful of times. The chain has TRBV18 and TRBJ1-2; 9 nucleotides line up with TRBD1. The CDR3 contains 14 residues. The ends lost 5 bases at V and 4 bases at J; junction bases unmatched: 5. Germline V gene lookup returns CDR1 KGHSH and CDR2 LQKENI. This CDR3 is CASSTLQGAYGYTF. CDR3 nucleotides: TGTGCCAGCTCAACATTACAGGGGGCCTATGGCTACACCTTC.

The table lists this clone with a few counts. The rearrangement links TRBV15 to TRBJ1-3; D not resolved. Looked up from germline, CDR1 is LNHNV and CDR2 is YYDKDF (reference sequence). Trimming removed 2 bases from V and 0 bases from J, with 20 bases in between. The CDR3 consists of 19 residues. This CDR3 reads CATSRTGIGLGGSGNTIYF. In DNA form, the CDR3 reads TGTGCCACCAGCAGAACTGGCATTGGGCTTGGTGGCTCTGGAAACACCATATATTTT.

The chain links TRBV30 to TRBJ1-1, with D tentatively TRBD1 (5 bases). The germline V gene has CDR1 GTSNPN and CDR2 SVGIG (reference sequence). Trimming stripped 4 bases from V and 5 bases from J, with 14 bases between. This CDR3 region has 13 residues. CDR3 residues: CAWTLNRGTEAFF. The CDR3 nucleotides are TGTGCCTGGACCTTAAATCGGGGGACTGAAGCTTTCTTT.

This clone was counted once. J is TRBJ2-1 and V is TRBV5-1, with 10 bases that match TRBD1. This CDR3 spans 15 amino acids. The junction had 5 bases not matched to a gene; V was cut back by 3 bases and J by 5 bases. Germline CDR1 SGHRS, CDR2 YFSETQ. As DNA, the CDR3 is TGCGCCAGCAGCTCGGGGACAGGGGTCAACAATGAGCAGTTCTTC. Its translation: CASSSGTGVNNEQFF.

The chain uses TRBV30 and TRBJ1-1, with D possibly TRBD1 on 5 matching bases. Per germline, CDR1 GTSNPN and CDR2 SVGIG (reference sequence). The length of the CDR3 is 14 residues. The V end was cut by 4 bases, the J end by 6 bases, with 18 bases between. CDR3 protein: CAWNTGERTPEAFF. The CDR3 nucleotides are TGTGCCTGGAATACGGGGGAGAGAACGCCTGAAGCTTTCTTT. Looking up the rest from reference TRBV30 and TRBJ1-1 gives the full variable domain: SQTIHQWPATLVQPVGSPLSLECTVEGTSNPNLYWYRQAAGRGLQLLFYSVGIGQISSEVPQNLSASRPQDRQFILSSKKLLLSDSGFYLCAWNTGERTPEAFFGQGTRLTVV.

This chain connects TRBV5-4 to TRBJ2-1; TRBD1 matches at 8 bases. The germline V gene encodes CDR1 SGHNT and CDR2 YYREEE (reference sequence). This CDR3 has 16 residues. Germline trimming cut 1 base from V and 6 bases from J; bases unmatched to any gene: 9. The CDR3 loop reads CASSLLGQGAGNEQFF. The CDR3, as DNA: TGTGCCAGCAGCTTGTTAGGGCAGGGGGCAGGCAATGAGCAGTTCTTC.

This chain uses TRBV7-2 with TRBJ1-3; D is ambiguous. Trimming took off 5 bases at V and 1 base at J, with 9 bases between the two ends. The CDR3 sequence is 14 residues long. Germline V gives CDR1 SGHTA, CDR2 FQGNSA. DNA for the CDR3: TGTGCCAGCAGCCCGCGGGAGTCTGGAAACACCATATATTTT. This gives the protein CASSPRESGNTIYF.

The J gene is TRBJ1-2, the V gene TRBV28; 7 bases fit TRBD1. Germline values: CDR1 MDHEN, CDR2 SYDVKM. V dropped 11 bases and J dropped 4; count of bases not matched to a gene: 10. The length of the CDR3 is 13 residues. The CDR3 DNA reads TGTGCCTGGCAAAGACAGGGCCTCTATGGCTACACCTTC. Protein sequence: CAWQRQGLYGYTF.

The chain links TRBV11-1 to TRBJ1-2; maybe TRBD1 (5 bases). Per the germline V gene, CDR1 is SGHAT and CDR2 is FQDESV (reference sequence). V lost 4 bases, J lost 5 bases, and 11 bases lay in between. The CDR3 runs to 13 residues. The CDR3 spells CASSSRGLYGYTF. The CDR3 DNA sequence: TGTGCCAGCAGCTCCCGGGGACTTTATGGCTACACCTTC.

CDR3 residues: CASSTRTSGAMNEQYF. CDR3 nucleotide sequence: TGTGCCAGTAGCACCAGGACTAGCGGGGCCATGAACGAGCAGTACTTC. The chain links TRBV19 to TRBJ2-7; 12 positions match TRBD2. From germline, CDR1 is LNHDA and CDR2 SQIVND (reference sequence). CDR3 length: 16 residues. V shed 6 bases, J shed 5 bases, and the junction held 11 bases outside the gene matches.

DNA of the CDR3: TGTGCCAGCAGCTTAGCGGGGGGAGATTATGTGCAGTACTTC. It yields the protein CASSLAGGDYVQYF. The V and J genes are TRBV5-4 and TRBJ2-7; TRBD2 agrees at 9 bases. V gave up 2 bases and J gave up 9 bases; unmatched junction bases: 9. The CDR3 has 14 residues. Germline loops: CDR1 SGHNT, CDR2 YYREEE (reference sequence).